This TCR beta chain was identified during a study of CD4 T cells in relation to SARS-CoV-2 and coronaviruses. Here immunoSEQ multiplex PCR was the method, and the copy in TCRdb shows in-frame clones only, minus some. The sample yields 9,500 to 12,000 clones, roughly 81% seen once. Unexposed donor CD4+ T cells date from about 2010-2019, before the COVID-19 pandemic. CD4+ T cells were isolated from the cells after about nine days of culture. As regards this clone: Antigen specificity is unknown.

This TCR was recovered from a human donor in good health. The sequenced material came from CD4+ T cells from PBMCs, cultured in vitro.

The CDR3 sequence: CASSSGTHEQYF. DNA of the CDR3: TGCGCCAGCAGCTCAGGTACCCACGAGCAGTACTTC. The V gene is TRBV5-1, the J gene TRBJ2-7, with D unresolved. CDR3 length: 12 residues. Trimming left V 3 bases short and J 5 bases short, with 9 bases between. The germline V gene has CDR1 SGHRS and CDR2 YFSETQ.